The 8 T cell receptor beta chains below were found in one sample sequenced in a study of human T cells and chemical hapten exposure. Time point noted: patch test 2, 6 weeks after DPC sensitization. Treatment indicated: therapeutic diphenylcyclopropenone sensitization with weekly scalp DPC. TCRdb recomputed calls from the RACE reads with MiXCR, one row per CDR3 protein. The sample contains under 450,000 distinct CDR3 sequences, more than 5% of which appear only once. The sample in question was whole blood, obtained in connection with sensitization to the hapten diphenylcyclopropenone (DPC). These receptors originate from a young woman with alopecia areata. Some clones in this sample may be carry-over from other donors' samples.

This clonotype was counted many times. The chain has TRBV5-1 and TRBJ1-1; TRBD1 is a possible D gene (5 bases). The CDR3 totals 14 residues. The V end lost 1 base, the J end lost 1 base, and 8 bases lay between the germline ends. Germline lookup yields CDR1 SGHRS and CDR2 YFSETQ. CDR3 bases: TGCGCCAGCAGCTTGTACAGGCCGAACACTGAAGCTTTCTTT. Translation gives CASSLYRPNTEAFF.

A remark on this clonotype: A much larger clone differs from this one at a single base, so this may be a read error. DNA for the CDR3: TGTGCCAGCAGGTTCCCGATCGACAGGGGGTATGGCTACACCTTC. It encodes CASRFPIDRGYGYTF. The J gene is TRBJ1-2, the V gene TRBV12-3 or TRBV12-4, with 9 nucleotides matching TRBD1. After removal of 6 bases from V and 5 bases from J, the junction contained 10 bases not matched to a gene. The CDR3 runs 15 residues.

In its sample, this clonotype was seen many times. The genes are TRBV5-1 and TRBJ1-2; 7 bases align to TRBD1. This CDR3 has 18 residues. J gave up 5 bases and V 0 bases, and 16 bases lay outside the gene matches. Germline CDR1 SGHRS, CDR2 YFSETQ. The CDR3 DNA reads TGCGCCAGCAGCTTGGCGAGGCGCCGGGACAGCGGAACTTATGGCTACACCTTC. Protein sequence: CASSLARRRDSGTYGYTF.

Comment on this clonotype: An end of the junction differs from the germline gene, which may be a read error. V is TRBV24-1 and J is TRBJ2-6; 11 bases align to TRBD1. Per germline, CDR1 KGHDR and CDR2 SFDVKD. CDR3 length equals 13 residues. The CDR3 nucleotides are TGTGCCATCGGGACAGGGGGGGCCAACGTCTTGACTTTC. Residues: CAIGTGGANVLTF.

V is TRBV5-4 and J is TRBJ1-2; TRBD1 matches at 7 bases. V gave up 4 bases and J gave up 3 bases; unmatched junction bases: 9. This CDR3 contains 15 residues. Germline assignment: CDR1 SGHNT and CDR2 YYREEE (reference sequence). The CDR3 coding sequence is TGTGCCAGCAGCCAGGGGCCGGGACAGCACTATGGCTACACCTTC. This gives the protein CASSQGPGQHYGYTF.

There are many counts of this clonotype. This chain uses TRBV7-2 with TRBJ1-2; D not certain. The germline V gene encodes CDR1 SGHTA and CDR2 FQGNSA. V was trimmed by 0 bases and J by 4 bases, leaving 6 bases between them. The CDR3 consists of 13 residues. This CDR3 reads CASSLARAYGYTF. The CDR3 DNA reads as TGTGCCAGCAGCTTAGCTCGAGCCTATGGCTACACCTTC.

The sample holds a few counts of this clonotype. The chain carries TRBV12-3 or TRBV12-4 and TRBJ2-1; weak D call: TRBD2 (6 bases). Trimming removed 2 bases at V and 8 bases at J, with 16 bases between. The CDR3 runs 15 residues. CDR3 sequence (DNA): TGTGCCAGCAGTTTAAACCGGGGGAATTCGGATGAGCAGTTCTTC. Its protein is CASSLNRGNSDEQFF.

This clonotype was counted ten times or more. The chain carries TRBV5-6 and TRBJ1-4; no clear D gene. The V end was cut by 4 bases, the J end by 10 bases, with 17 bases between. In germline, CDR1 is SGHDT, CDR2 YYEEEE. CDR3 size: 14 residues. The CDR3 is CASSQKDVVGKLFF. DNA for the CDR3: TGTGCCAGCAGCCAGAAGGACGTCGTCGGAAAACTGTTTTTT.